The 30 T cell receptor beta chains listed next were all sequenced from one sample in a study of spatial heterogeneity in lung cancer. TCRdb reanalysed the 5' RACE reads using MiXCR and keeps one entry per CDR3 protein. The sample comprises approximately 92,000 distinct CDR3 sequences, about 12% of which are singletons, and about two fifths rests with the top ten. The time point denotes: sample taken at primary tumor resection. Frozen PBMC, nontumor lung or tumor provided whole RNA, which was sequenced unsorted. This specimen consisted of PBMCs, obtained at surgery. The source is a male donor with early-stage non-small cell lung cancer.

This rearrangement joins TRBV20-1 to TRBJ2-3; 8 nucleotides align to TRBD1. CDR1 is DFQATT and CDR2 is SNEGSKA in the germline V gene (reference sequence). This CDR3 spans 17 amino acids. J lost 2 bases, V lost 3 bases, and 13 bases had no gene match. In nucleotides, the CDR3 is TGCAGTGCTAGTCCTAGGGCCGGGGACAGGATCACAGATACGCAGTATTTT. It encodes CSASPRAGDRITDTQYF.

In this sample, this clonotype turned up many times. This rearrangement joins TRBV14 to TRBJ2-3; D ambiguous. CDR1 and CDR2 from the germline V gene are SGHDN and FVKESK. The CDR3 covers 12 residues. Trimming left V 4 bases short and J 7 bases short, with 9 bases between. CDR3: CASSPSPYTQYF. CDR3 nucleotides: TGTGCCAGCAGCCCGAGTCCGTATACGCAGTATTTT.

In its sample, this clonotype was seen a few times. V and J are TRBV12-3 or TRBV12-4 and TRBJ1-3; D is undetermined. The CDR3 sequence is 14 residues long. Trimming removed 6 bases at V and 2 bases at J, with 11 bases between. CDR3 DNA: TGTGCCAGCAGCAAGACCTACCCTGGAAACACCATATATTTT. Translation gives CASSKTYPGNTIYF.

This rearrangement joins TRBV19 to TRBJ2-1; D remains ambiguous. Trimming removed 0 bases at V and 6 bases at J, with 6 bases between. This CDR3 is 13 amino acids long. CDR1 LNHDA and CDR2 SQIVND come from the germline V gene (reference sequence). In nucleotides, the CDR3 is TGTGCCAGTAGTATAGACAGGCGCAATGAGCAGTTCTTC. It codes for CASSIDRRNEQFF.

This clonotype came up a few times. V and J are TRBV7-2 and TRBJ1-1; perhaps TRBD1 as D (6 bases). Germline CDR1 and CDR2: SGHTA and FQGNSA. CDR3 length: 14 residues. The germline V and J ends were trimmed by 1 base and 2 bases, with 8 bases remaining between them. The CDR3 nucleotides read TGTGCCAGCAGCTTAGAAGGGGGTAACACTGAAGCTTTCTTT. It is translated as CASSLEGGNTEAFF.

This clonotype was detected many times. The V call is TRBV7-9, the J call TRBJ2-7; no clear D gene. Deletions cut 0 bases from V and 7 bases from J, with 10 bases between. This CDR3 is built from 13 residues. Germline V gene lookup returns CDR1 SEHNR and CDR2 FQNEAQ (reference sequence). The DNA of the CDR3 is TGTGCCAGCAGCTTAGCTCAGGCGCGGGAGCAGTACTTC. This codes for CASSLAQAREQYF.

The chain couples TRBV7-8 to TRBJ1-6; a weak D match, TRBD1 (5 bases). Looked up from germline, CDR1 is SGHVS and CDR2 is FQNEAQ. Between the trimmed V and J ends, which lost 1 base and 7 bases, there was a span of 8 bases. The CDR3 extends over 14 amino acids. The CDR3 DNA reads TGTGCCAGCAGCTTAGTAGGGACCAATTCACCCCTCCACTTT. This encodes CASSLVGTNSPLHF.

This clonotype appeared many times. J is TRBJ2-1 and V is TRBV7-9; 10 positions match TRBD2. Trimming at V came to 3 bases and at J to 15 bases, leaving 11 bases not matched to a gene. The CDR3 loop spans 14 amino acids. CDR1 SEHNR and CDR2 FQNEAQ come from the germline V gene (reference sequence). The CDR3 protein is CASSFNNERGGRFF. The CDR3 DNA sequence: TGTGCCAGCAGCTTCAATAACGAGCGGGGGGGCCGGTTCTTC. The full variable domain, rest sourced from reference TRBV7-9 and TRBJ2-1, is DTGVSQNPRHKITKRGQNVTFRCDPISEHNRLYWYRQTLGQGPEFLTYFQNEAQLEKSRLLSDRFSAERPKGSFSTLEIQRTEQGDSAMYLCASSFNNERGGRFFGPGTRLTVL.

The V gene is TRBV29-1, the J gene TRBJ1-2; D gene unclear. CDR1 and CDR2 (germline): SQVTM, ANQGSEA. The CDR3 sequence is 14 residues long. V was cut by 0 bases and J by 1 base, with 9 bases left in between. The CDR3 DNA reads as TGCAGCGTTGAAGATCGGCCAGATAACTATGGCTACACCTTC. Its protein product is CSVEDRPDNYGYTF.

This clonotype was seen many times. This chain connects TRBV5-1 to TRBJ2-5; D is possibly TRBD1 (5 bases). V was pared by 0 bases and J by 1 base, with 10 bases between. This CDR3 contains 15 residues. Germline CDR1 is SGHRS and CDR2 is YFSETQ. The CDR3 nucleotides read TGCGCCAGCAGCTTGGCCAGACAGATCCAAGAGACCCAGTACTTC. Amino acid sequence: CASSLARQIQETQYF.

The chain recombines TRBV19 with TRBJ2-1; 16 bases are shared with TRBD2. CDR3 length equals 17 residues. The junction had 7 bases not matched to a gene; V was cut back by 6 bases and J by 5 bases. Germline V gene lookup returns CDR1 LNHDA and CDR2 SQIVND (reference sequence). The chain's CDR3 is CASSLWGLAGGNNEQFF. The CDR3 nucleotides are TGTGCCAGTAGCCTCTGGGGACTAGCGGGGGGGAACAATGAGCAGTTCTTC. The complete variable domain, with remaining parts taken from reference TRBV19 and TRBJ2-1, reads DGGITQSPKYLFRKEGQNVTLSCEQNLNHDAMYWYRQDPGQGLRLIYYSQIVNDFQKGDIAEGYSVSREKKESFPLTVTSAQKNPTAFYLCASSLWGLAGGNNEQFFGPGTRLTVL.

This clonotype was observed a handful of times. The chain is built from TRBV12-3 or TRBV12-4 and TRBJ1-3, with no clear D. V lost 6 bases and J 2 bases, leaving 8 bases between the germline ends. The CDR3 runs to 13 residues. The CDR3 region has the DNA TGTGCCAGCAGCCGCCACGCTGGAAACACCATATATTTT. Its translation is CASSRHAGNTIYF.

Only a few counts were recorded for this clonotype. The rearrangement joins TRBV7-9 to TRBJ1-2; TRBD1 is a possible D gene (5 bases). The CDR3 consists of 16 residues. Germline V CDR1 and CDR2: SEHNR, FQNEAQ (reference sequence). The ends were cut back, 3 bases at V and 7 bases at J, with 21 bases in the middle. Here the CDR3 reads CASSFTRAGTPGGYTF. CDR3 sequence (DNA): TGTGCCAGCAGCTTTACCAGGGCAGGAACGCCGGGTGGCTACACCTTC.

This clonotype appeared a few times. This rearrangement joins TRBV6-2 or TRBV6-3 to TRBJ2-2; D gene unclear. The CDR3 covers 13 residues. The V end lost 3 bases, the J end lost 6 bases, and 8 bases lay between the germline ends. CDR1 is MNHEY and CDR2 is SVGEGT in the germline V gene. The CDR3 here is CASSYKRAGELFF. CDR3 in DNA: TGTGCCAGCAGTTATAAAAGGGCCGGGGAGCTGTTTTTT.

This chain uses TRBV28 with TRBJ2-7; a possible D gene is TRBD2 (6 bases). This CDR3 spans 14 amino acids. The V and J ends lost 5 bases and 3 bases respectively, with 14 bases between them. Germline CDR1 reads MDHEN; CDR2 reads SYDVKM. CDR3 nucleotides: TGTGCCAGCAGTCCGCGGGACGGAGGCTACGAGCAGTACTTC. It yields the protein CASSPRDGGYEQYF.

This sequence joins TRBV3-1 and TRBJ1-6, with a weak D call TRBD1 (6 bases). This CDR3 comprises 15 residues. Between the trimmed V and J ends, which lost 1 base and 10 bases, there was a span of 14 bases. Germline-derived CDR1 and CDR2 are LGHDT and YNNKEL (reference sequence). CDR3 DNA: TGTGCCAGCAGCCAAGCTACAGGGTTTGCGTCACCCCTCCACTTT. Its translation: CASSQATGFASPLHF.

This clonotype occurred a few times. The J gene is TRBJ2-3, the V gene TRBV6-2 or TRBV6-3, with 7 positions matching TRBD2. Losses at the gene ends were 5 bases for V and 4 bases for J; bases not matched to a gene: 9. There are 15 residues in the CDR3. Germline CDR1 is MNHEY and CDR2 is SVGEGT. CDR3 nucleotides: TGTGCCAGCAGTACCGGACTAGGTCTGGCAGATACGCAGTATTTT. This translates into CASSTGLGLADTQYF.

This clonotype was seen repeatedly, ten times or more. The chain is built from TRBV7-9 and TRBJ2-7; D might be TRBD1 or TRBD2, each matching 5 bases. Trimming cost V 3 bases and J 2 bases, with 14 bases left between them. Germline V gene lookup returns CDR1 SEHNR and CDR2 FQNEAQ (reference sequence). The CDR3 consists of 15 residues. Here the CDR3 reads CASSLTRDRTYEQYF. Here the CDR3 DNA reads TGTGCCAGCAGCTTGACGAGGGACCGCACCTACGAGCAGTACTTC. The full variable domain, rest sourced from reference TRBV7-9 and TRBJ2-7, is DTGVSQNPRHKITKRGQNVTFRCDPISEHNRLYWYRQTLGQGPEFLTYFQNEAQLEKSRLLSDRFSAERPKGSFSTLEIQRTEQGDSAMYLCASSLTRDRTYEQYFGPGTRLTVT.

This clonotype came up many times. This sequence joins TRBV4-2 and TRBJ2-7, with TRBD2 identical over 10 bases. Germline CDR1 LGHNA, CDR2 YNFKEQ. The CDR3 runs 16 residues. Trimming at V came to 0 bases and at J to 2 bases, leaving 4 bases not matched to a gene. The CDR3 coding sequence is TGTGCCAGCAGCCAAGACAGCGGGAGGGCCGCCTACGAGCAGTACTTC. Amino acids: CASSQDSGRAAYEQYF.

The chain joins TRBV28 to TRBJ2-2; no reliable D call. V lost 7 bases to trimming and J lost 3 bases, with 6 bases between them. Germline values: CDR1 MDHEN, CDR2 SYDVKM. The CDR3 has 12 residues. The CDR3 bases are TGTGCCAGCAAGGAGCACACCGGGGAGCTGTTTTTT. It yields the protein CASKEHTGELFF.

There are a few counts of this clonotype. The chain joins TRBV5-1 to TRBJ2-1; TRBD2 matches 7 bases. Germline V gives CDR1 SGHRS, CDR2 YFSETQ. Losses at the gene ends were 5 bases for V and 0 bases for J; bases not matched to a gene: 8. The CDR3 length is 16 residues. The CDR3 coding sequence is TGCGCCAGCAGTTCCAGCGGGATGAGCTCCTACAATGAGCAGTTCTTC. It encodes CASSSSGMSSYNEQFF.

The sample holds a few counts of this clonotype. The chain joins TRBV20-1 to TRBJ2-7; D remains ambiguous. The germline V gene encodes CDR1 DFQATT and CDR2 SNEGSKA (reference sequence). V lost 1 base and J 3 bases, leaving 7 bases between the germline ends. The CDR3 sequence is 12 residues long. CDR3 in amino acids: CSARGRSYEQYF. CDR3 bases: TGCAGTGCTAGAGGGCGTAGCTACGAGCAGTACTTC.

This clonotype was seen only a few times. The chain couples TRBV28 to TRBJ2-7; TRBD1 agrees at 7 bases. The V and J ends lost 9 bases and 3 bases, in that order; junction bases with no gene match: 11. The CDR3 length is 14 residues. Germline-derived CDR1 and CDR2 are MDHEN and SYDVKM. The CDR3 region is CASSTLQGYYEQYF. CDR3 coding DNA: TGTGCCAGTTCAACCCTACAGGGGTACTACGAGCAGTACTTC.

There are a few counts of this clonotype. The V gene is TRBV9, the J gene TRBJ2-7; 9 bases align to TRBD1. Germline V gene data show CDR1 as SGDLS and CDR2 as YYNGEE. V trimming: 7 bases; J trimming: 3 bases; junction bases outside the gene matches: 8. The CDR3 runs to 14 residues. CDR3 in amino acids: CASSSGQGFYEQYF. CDR3 DNA: TGTGCCAGCTCTTCCGGACAGGGGTTCTACGAGCAGTACTTC.

This clonotype was detected many times. The rearrangement uses TRBV2 and TRBJ2-1; D unclear. The ends were cut back, 6 bases at V and 0 bases at J, with 12 bases in the middle. The CDR3 is 15 residues long. Germline V gene sequence: CDR1 SNHLY, CDR2 FYNNEI. Here the CDR3 reads CASSALADSYNEQFF. The CDR3 DNA reads TGTGCCAGCAGCGCCCTTGCGGACTCCTACAATGAGCAGTTCTTC.

The V and J genes are TRBV10-3 and TRBJ1-5, with 7 bases that match TRBD1. This CDR3 comprises 14 residues. Germline V CDR1 and CDR2: ENHRY, SYGVKD. J gave up 4 bases and V 10 bases, and 10 bases lay outside the gene matches. As DNA, the CDR3 is TGTGCCACCCAAAGGGACAGCGCTAATCAGCCCCAGCATTTT. It codes for CATQRDSANQPQHF.

This clonotype was detected ten times or more. The CDR3 DNA reads as TGTGCCAGCAGCTTTCGTCTAGCAAGCACAGATACGCAGTATTTT. This translates into CASSFRLASTDTQYF. This chain uses TRBV7-8 with TRBJ2-3; the D gene is possibly TRBD2 (5 bases). CDR1 SGHVS and CDR2 FQNEAQ come from the germline V gene. This CDR3 contains 15 residues. The V gene lost 3 bases and the J gene lost 0 bases, with 10 bases spanning the gap.

This chain connects TRBV20-1 to TRBJ2-7; 7 nucleotides agree with TRBD1. The CDR3 sequence is 14 residues long. J lost 6 bases, V lost 3 bases, and 11 bases had no gene match. CDR1 and CDR2 (germline): DFQATT, SNEGSKA (reference sequence). The CDR3 here is CSASWRQGPLEQYF. The CDR3 coding sequence is TGCAGTGCTAGTTGGCGACAGGGCCCACTCGAGCAGTACTTC.

In its sample, this clonotype was seen a few times. The chain recombines TRBV6-5 with TRBJ1-3; D possibly corresponds to TRBD1 (6 bases). Per the germline V gene, CDR1 is MNHEY and CDR2 is SVGAGI. V was pared by 6 bases and J by 2 bases, with 20 bases between. The length of the CDR3 is 17 residues. Here the CDR3 reads CASRRIVSGATGNTIYF. The CDR3 nucleotides are TGTGCCAGCAGGCGAATCGTTTCAGGGGCAACTGGAAACACCATATATTTT.

J is TRBJ1-1 and V is TRBV2; no clear D. The CDR3 totals 16 residues. Trimming stripped 8 bases from V and 0 bases from J, with 19 bases between. CDR1 is SNHLY and CDR2 is FYNNEI in the germline V gene. The CDR3 protein is CASLSRARPMNTEAFF. The CDR3 nucleotides are TGTGCCAGCCTGTCCCGAGCTCGTCCCATGAACACTGAAGCTTTCTTT.